The 3 T cell receptor beta chains reported below all come from one sample, sequenced in a study of memory CD4+ T cells and cytomegalovirus serostatus. Some clones are missing from TCRdb's copy, which holds only in-frame ones; the method was immunoSEQ multiplex PCR. The repertoire holds some 44,000 clones, with approximately 82% as singletons. Single viable CD3+CD4+CD8-CD45RO+ cells were sorted as the memory CD4+ T cells. The sample consisted of memory CD4+ T cells from blood. The receptors come from an adult in good health and CMV-seronegative.

This clone was counted a single time. The chain is built from TRBV11-2 and TRBJ1-5; D is possibly TRBD1 (6 bases). The CDR3 contains 15 residues. Per germline, CDR1 SGHAT and CDR2 FQNNGV. V was shortened by 5 bases and J by 4 bases, with 15 bases between the two germline ends. The DNA for the CDR3 is TGTGCCAGCAGCCAAGGGCGGGGGGCAAATCAGCCCCAGCATTTT. Protein product: CASSQGRGANQPQHF.

This clone was seen more than once but under ten times. The chain joins TRBV11-3 to TRBJ1-1, with 7 bases matching TRBD1. Per the germline V gene, CDR1 is SGHNT and CDR2 is YENEEA. With 5 bases clipped from V and 0 bases from J, the junction kept 6 bases outside the gene matches. This CDR3 contains 15 residues. CDR3 amino acids: CASSLSGQMNTEAFF. The CDR3 region has the DNA TGTGCCAGCAGCCTTTCGGGACAGATGAACACTGAAGCTTTCTTT.

The V gene is TRBV30, the J gene TRBJ1-3; no reliable D call. CDR1 GTSNPN and CDR2 SVGIG come from the germline V gene (reference sequence). There are 13 residues in the CDR3. V was shortened by 0 bases and J by 8 bases, with 11 bases between the two germline ends. The CDR3 nucleotides read TGTGCCTGGAGTGTTTGGGAGAAACACACCATATATTTT. Encoded protein: CAWSVWEKHTIYF.